This is a list of T cell receptor beta chains from one sample in a study of T-cell reconstitution after alpha-beta-depleted transplantation in children. TCRdb re-called the PCR reads through MiXCR, storing one row per CDR3 protein. The sample shows under 300,000 distinct CDR3 sequences, around a tenth of them seen only once. The sample in question was peripheral blood, obtained 180 days after TCRalphabeta/CD19-depleted stem cell transplant. These receptors were obtained from a male patient aged 2 to 10 who had a stem cell transplant for chronic granulomatous disease, so the T cells may come from the graft donor. The CDR3 runs from the conserved cysteine through the conserved F or W. The order of the fields is V gene, J gene, CDR3 protein.

v_gene: TRBV3-1
j_gene: TRBJ2-5
CDR3aa: CASRLDPHRGDQETQYF

v_gene: TRBV3-1
j_gene: TRBJ2-1
CDR3aa: CASSQESSGRAIFSYNEQFF

v_gene: TRBV20-1
j_gene: TRBJ2-5
CDR3aa: CSAVGQVQETQYF

v_gene: TRBV7-2
j_gene: TRBJ2-7
CDR3aa: CASSLIWARSSYEQYF

v_gene: TRBV7-6
j_gene: TRBJ2-1
CDR3aa: CASSFFSRYQQGEQFF

v_gene: TRBV18
j_gene: TRBJ2-7
CDR3aa: CASSPGGGSYEQYF

v_gene: TRBV20-1
j_gene: TRBJ2-3
CDR3aa: CSATKGPNTDTQYF

v_gene: TRBV18
j_gene: TRBJ2-5
CDR3aa: CASSPPVVLKTQYF

v_gene: TRBV20-1
j_gene: TRBJ2-7
CDR3aa: CSAPHPHSYEQYF

v_gene: TRBV18
j_gene: TRBJ1-6
CDR3aa: CASSPQNRGSMSPLHF

v_gene: TRBV12-3/TRBV12-4
j_gene: TRBJ2-1
CDR3aa: CASSFTLAGGNEQFF

v_gene: TRBV7-2
j_gene: TRBJ2-5
CDR3aa: CASSLGPRQETQYF

v_gene: TRBV18
j_gene: TRBJ2-2
CDR3aa: CASSPPTGTNTGELFF

v_gene: TRBV19
j_gene: TRBJ1-5
CDR3aa: CASSIDVTAAQPQHF

v_gene: TRBV4-3
j_gene: TRBJ2-3
CDR3aa: CASSQDVWVGGITDTQYF

v_gene: TRBV3-1
j_gene: TRBJ1-2
CDR3aa: CASSQAAGANYGYTF

v_gene: TRBV6-2/TRBV6-3
j_gene: TRBJ2-5
CDR3aa: CASSYGAGGPSETQYF